The entry below describes one TCR beta chain. Its antigen is still unknown. Treatment specified: oral pan-JAK inhibitor, 5-10 mg twice daily. This CDR3 has 18 amino acids. The V gene's germline CDR1 is MGHRA and CDR2 YSYEKL. Germline trimming cut 1 base from V and 0 bases from J; bases unmatched to any gene: 8. Once RNA had been extracted, it was reverse transcribed into cDNA to act as the sequencing template. The data were produced by immunoSEQ multiplex PCR, yet TCRdb's version contains in-frame clones alone and is incomplete. The table records about 190,000 clones, around 56% of them present only once. The data are from a study of CD8+ T cells in alopecia areata. Study-wide points: A large proportion of expanded lesional clones were detected persisting in scalp and blood during tofacitinib. Greater clonality was observed in lesional scalp samples, especially alopecia totalis/universalis, versus normal scalp. It was less clear whether patients shared TCRs than it was in mice, possibly because of HLA.

This TCR was recovered from a human donor with alopecia areata. Material: CD4+ T cells sorted from blood, obtained at week 4, from a patient treated with tofacitinib. The chain is built from TRBV4-1 and TRBJ2-4; 8 positions agree with TRBD1. CDR3 amino acids: CASSQVAQGAKAKNIQYF. CDR3 nucleotides: TGCGCCAGCAGCCAAGTGGCTCAGGGGGCGAAAGCCAAAAACATTCAGTACTTC.